The 11 T cell receptor beta chains reported below all come from one sample, sequenced in a study of tissue T cells after allogeneic stem cell transplantation. Assay used: immunoSEQ multiplex PCR; TCRdb lists only in-frame clones, some missing. The sample lists some 6,300 clones; less than 55% were seen once. Time point specified: mouse harvest day 7 after allogeneic transplant. Mouse grafts combined 10^7 T-cell-depleted bone marrow cells with 10^6 splenic CD5+ T cells. The sequenced material came from gut tissue. The source of these receptors is a female BALB/c mouse given C57BL/6 T cells with graft-versus-host disease after an allogeneic hematopoietic cell transplant.

This clone was recorded a few times. The genes are named according to mouse. The read terminates 1 residue ahead of where the CDR3 ends, so the germline J gene completes it. The chain recombines TRBV24 with TRBJ2-3; D not resolved. Trimming pared 4 bases from V and 1 base from J, leaving 6 bases between. CDR1 and CDR2 from the germline V gene are KGHTA and FRNEEI. The CDR3 has 13 residues. The CDR3 reads CASSPRGAETLYF. Partial CDR3 DNA: TGTGCCAGCAGTCCTCGAGGTGCAGAAACGCTGTAT.

A note on this clone: Germline and genes here are mouse. The read terminates 1 residue ahead of where the CDR3 ends, so the germline J gene completes it. V usage is TRBV19 and J usage is TRBJ1-4; possibly TRBD1 for D (6 bases). The ends were cut back, 3 bases at V and 3 bases at J, with 9 bases in the middle. Germline V lookup: CDR1 FNHDT, CDR2 SITEND (reference sequence). The CDR3 has 14 amino acids. Incomplete CDR3 DNA: TGTGCCAGCAGTACTGGGACAACCAACGAAAGATTATTT. Translating it yields CASSTGTTNERLF. The complete CDR3 protein is CASSTGTTNERLFF.

This clone was observed a handful of times. Mouse gene names and germline throughout. CDR3 in amino acids: CTCSADNWAWAEQFF. Partial CDR3 DNA: TGCACCTGCAGTGCAGATAACTGGGCGTGGGCTGAGCAGTTC. The J gene is TRBJ2-1, the V gene TRBV1; weak D call: TRBD2 (6 bases). Read sequence stops 1 residue before the CDR3 end, and the germline J gene provides the missing end. The CDR3 length is 15 residues. The V end lost 0 bases, the J end lost 7 bases, and 13 bases lay between the germline ends. From germline, CDR1 is NSQYPW and CDR2 LRSPGD (reference sequence).

On this clone: Gene names follow the mouse nomenclature. The CDR3 goes on 1 residue after the read ends, and that part is filled in from the germline J gene. This chain links TRBV23 with TRBJ2-5. From germline, CDR1 is KGHTA and CDR2 FQNQQP. CDR3 length: 15 amino acids. CDR3 bases read: TGCTCCAGCAGTCAATGGGGATTTAACCAAGACACCCAGTAC. Protein sequence: CSSSQWGFNQDTQY. The whole CDR3 region reads CSSSQWGFNQDTQYF.

This clone was counted between two and nine times. Gene names refer to mouse genes. The CDR3 extends 1 residue past the end of the read, so its final part is completed from the germline J gene. The gene calls are TRBV26 and TRBJ2-4; D is uncertain. CDR3 size: 13 residues. Germline-derived CDR1 and CDR2 are KGHPV and FQNQEV (reference sequence). V gave up 4 bases and J gave up 0 bases, with 5 bases separating them. CDR3 sequence: CASSPNSQNTLYF. The covered CDR3 bases are TGTGCCAGCAGTCCCAATAGTCAAAACACCTTGTAC.

Regarding this clone: Gene names denote mouse genes. The CDR3 end falls 1 residue outside the read, so it is completed with the germline J gene. The chain joins TRBV29 to TRBJ1-6; TRBD1 matches at 7 bases. TRBJ1-6 is an open reading frame whose function is uncertain. V dropped 2 bases and J dropped 3; count of bases not matched to a gene: 4. From germline, CDR1 is MSHET and CDR2 SYDVDS. CDR3 length equals 16 residues. CDR3 in amino acids: CASSLHRGLYNSPLYF. The CDR3 bases that were read are TGTGCTAGCAGTTTACACAGGGGACTCTATAATTCGCCCCTCTAC.

Points on this clone: Gene names and germline refer to mouse. The CDR3 extends 1 residue past the end of the read, so its final part is completed from the germline J gene. The chain is built from TRBV5 and TRBJ2-7; TRBD2 might be the D (5 bases). Germline V gives CDR1 LGHNA, CDR2 YNLKQL (reference sequence). CDR3 length equals 14 residues. V was trimmed by 0 bases and J by 3 bases, leaving 9 bases between them. This chain's CDR3 is CASSQEEWGYEQYF. CDR3 DNA, as far as it was read: TGTGCCAGCAGCCAAGAAGAATGGGGCTATGAACAGTAC.

Note on this clone: Mouse names are used for the genes. The read ends 1 residue early relative to the CDR3; the germline J gene fills the gap. The gene calls are TRBV20 and TRBJ2-5; 8 bases are a match to TRBD2. V lost 1 base, J lost 8 bases, and 2 bases stayed unmatched. This CDR3 contains 12 residues. The germline CDR1 and CDR2 sequences are GFQATS and STVNSAI. CDR3: CGARVWGVTQYF. Incomplete CDR3 DNA: TGTGGTGCTAGGGTCTGGGGGGTCACCCAGTAC.

With regard to this clone: Mouse gene names apply. The CDR3 reads CASSSQGYNSPLYF. Incomplete CDR3 DNA: TGTGCAAGCAGCTCTCAGGGGTATAATTCGCCCCTCTAC. The chain carries TRBV16 and TRBJ1-6; perhaps TRBD1 as D (6 bases). The CDR3 is cut off 1 residue early in the read; its end comes from the germline J gene. TRBJ1-6 has ORF status, its function being uncertain. This CDR3 contains 14 residues. CDR1 is SGHSA, CDR2 FRNQAP, per germline. The V gene lost 4 bases and the J gene lost 4 bases, with 8 bases spanning the gap.

This clone was seen only a few times. Mouse names are used for the genes. The CDR3 end lies 1 residue beyond the end of the read and is filled in from the germline J gene. This chain uses TRBV16 with TRBJ1-3, with TRBD1 matching 10 bases. CDR1 SGHSA and CDR2 FRNQAP come from the germline V gene. This CDR3 has 15 residues. V lost 5 bases to trimming and J lost 0 bases; unmatched junction nucleotides: 1. The CDR3 is CASSGTGDSGNTLYF. The sequenced CDR3 bases are TGTGCAAGCAGCGGGACAGGGGATTCTGGAAATACGCTCTAT.

With respect to this clone: Gene names refer to mouse genes. Read data end 1 residue before the CDR3 end; the end is taken from the germline J gene. The chain carries TRBV13-1 and TRBJ2-3, with 9 bases fitting TRBD2. Looked up from germline, CDR1 is NSHNY and CDR2 is SYGAGN. V lost 3 bases to trimming and J lost 0 bases; unmatched junction nucleotides: 2. This CDR3 spans 15 amino acids. The CDR3 bases that were read are TGTGCCAGCAGTGCCGGGACTGGGAGTGCAGAAACGCTGTAT. Protein: CASSAGTGSAETLY. From start to end, the CDR3 is CASSAGTGSAETLYF.